This paragraph covers one T cell receptor (beta chain) sequence. Its antigen is not yet known. No base qualities exist here, and no much larger clone lies one base off it. This entry belongs to a study of graft-versus-host responses after intestinal transplantation (dated by TCRdb to the early 2020s). For the study in its entirety: The transplants that recipients got were multivisceral, liver-intestinal, or isolated intestinal. To identify alloreactive clones, pre-transplant mixed lymphocyte reaction products were sequenced and then compared with unstimulated pre-transplant donor and recipient T cells. A peak of at least 4% donor T cells among recipient peripheral blood mononuclear cells was the definition used for donor T cell macrochimerism. Every recipient was given anti-thymocyte globulin induction, then maintenance tacrolimus and steroids for 3 to 4 years. The cohort enrolled about two dozen intestinal transplant recipients including one retransplant, and a few patients lacking pretransplant specimens were excluded. Bulk TCR-beta CDR3 sequencing was used to track graft-versus-host and host-versus-graft alloreactive T cell clones in the graft, circulation and bone marrow after intestinal transplantation. Rather than going through the commercial service, samples from a few later patients were sequenced in-house on an Illumina MiSeq and processed with MiXCR. General study outcomes and caveats: GvH clones turned up in recipient bone marrow, with some appearing earlier in ileal mucosa or blood, a pattern consistent with an intestinal mucosal origin. Early after transplant, declines in HvG clones were associated with peak levels of circulating GvH clones. The relatively low number and heterogeneity of intestinal transplant patients limited the conclusions. Patients with donor T cell macrochimerism had high GvH to HvG T cell clonal ratios in their allografts.

The CDR3 measures 14 amino acids from cysteine to phenylalanine. The only DNA kept is the CDR3, 42 bases in frame from the first base. V was cut back by 5 bases and J by 1 base, leaving a gap of 9 bases between them. The germline V gene sets CDR1 to MNHEY and CDR2 to SVGAGI. In light of the paper, this sample's time point label describes: cells obtained before transplantation from donor or recipient. CD3+CD4+ and CD3+CD8+ populations were FACS-sorted from unstimulated pre-transplant donor and recipient cells taken from spleen or lymph nodes. Library creation used the immunoSEQ multiplex PCR assay. In most patients, genomic DNA was isolated using the Qiagen DNeasy Blood and Tissue Kit and sent frozen to Adaptive Biotechnologies for TCR sequencing. For most patients, genomic DNA was subjected to high-throughput TCR-beta CDR3 sequencing by Adaptive Biotechnologies. The authors' pipeline ran thus. Adaptive's ImmunoSEQ software was the source of the TCR sequencing data for about 20 patients, while three other patients were processed with MiXCR and VDJtools. To correct CD4 versus CD8 sorting errors, any sequence found in both subsets at a frequency ratio below 5:1 was removed. Because the origin of CDR3 nucleotide sequences shared between donor and recipient could not be assigned, those sequences were removed. To be classed as alloreactive, a clone needed at least 2-fold expansion over unstimulated cells and a minimum CFSE-low frequency of 0.002% (template counts) or 0.001% (read counts). A clone was considered mappable if detected in the sequenced pre-transplant spleen, lymph node, or MLR CFSE-low populations of the donor or recipient. Cumulative frequency of alloreactive clones was calculated as a percentage of all sequences weighted by copy number. The table was pulled from immuneACCESS by TCRdb, which kept in-frame rearrangements only. Such tables lose some clones; where checked, under half of the loss comes from unresolved V genes, and the rest has no known cause. The V and J calls and clone size come from that table; D and trimming were worked out from the DNA. A total of more than 80,000 clones appear in this sample, around four fifths of them only once. Of the sample, about 17% falls within the top ten clones.

The TCR sequence derives from a human donor who received an intestinal transplant. The chain uses TRBV6-5 and TRBJ1-5; tentative D gene TRBD1, with 5 bases matching. The sequences come from unstimulated CD8+ T cells sorted from spleen or lymph node cells, collected before intestinal transplant. The DNA is TGTGCCAGCAGTCCCCGGGGGAGCAATCAGCCCCAGCATTTT. Its product reads: CASSPRGSNQPQHF.